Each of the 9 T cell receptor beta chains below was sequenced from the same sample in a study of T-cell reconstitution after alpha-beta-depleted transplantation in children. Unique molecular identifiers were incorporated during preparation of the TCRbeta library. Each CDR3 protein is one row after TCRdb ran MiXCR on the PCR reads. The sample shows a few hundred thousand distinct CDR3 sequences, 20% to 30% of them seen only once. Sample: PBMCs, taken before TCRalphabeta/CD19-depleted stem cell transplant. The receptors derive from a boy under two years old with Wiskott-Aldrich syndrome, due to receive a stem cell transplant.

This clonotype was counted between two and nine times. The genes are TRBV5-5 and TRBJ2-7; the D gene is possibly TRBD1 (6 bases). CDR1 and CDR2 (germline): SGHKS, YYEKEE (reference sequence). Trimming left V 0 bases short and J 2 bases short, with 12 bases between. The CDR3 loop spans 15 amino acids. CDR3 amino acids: CASSLGDTRTYEQYF. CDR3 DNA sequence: TGTGCCAGCAGCTTGGGGGACACCAGGACCTACGAGCAGTACTTC.

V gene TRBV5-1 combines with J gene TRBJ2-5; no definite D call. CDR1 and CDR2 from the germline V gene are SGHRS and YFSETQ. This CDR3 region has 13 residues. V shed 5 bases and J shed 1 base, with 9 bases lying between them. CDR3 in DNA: TGCGCCAGCAGTCTCAAAAGCCAAGAGACCCAGTACTTC. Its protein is CASSLKSQETQYF.

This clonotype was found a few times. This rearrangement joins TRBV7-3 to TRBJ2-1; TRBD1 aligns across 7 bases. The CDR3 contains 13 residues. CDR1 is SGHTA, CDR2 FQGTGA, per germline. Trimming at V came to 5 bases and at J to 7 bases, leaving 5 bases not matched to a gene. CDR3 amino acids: CASSASQGNEQFF. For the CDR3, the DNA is TGTGCCAGCAGCGCCTCACAGGGGAATGAGCAGTTCTTC.

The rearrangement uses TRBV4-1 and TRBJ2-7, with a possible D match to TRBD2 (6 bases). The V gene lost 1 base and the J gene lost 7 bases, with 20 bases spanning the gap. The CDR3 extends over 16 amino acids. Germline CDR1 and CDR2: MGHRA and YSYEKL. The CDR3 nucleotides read TGCGCCAGCAGCCAAGGATCACGGAGGGTTACGGTAGAGCAGTACTTC. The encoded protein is CASSQGSRRVTVEQYF.

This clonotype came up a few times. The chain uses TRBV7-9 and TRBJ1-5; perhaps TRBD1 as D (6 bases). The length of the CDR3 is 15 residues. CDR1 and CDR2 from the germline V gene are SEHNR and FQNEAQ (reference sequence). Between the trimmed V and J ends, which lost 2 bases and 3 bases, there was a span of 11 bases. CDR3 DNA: TGTGCCAGCAGCTTAAAGGGGGGTCTCAATCAGCCCCAGCATTTT. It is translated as CASSLKGGLNQPQHF. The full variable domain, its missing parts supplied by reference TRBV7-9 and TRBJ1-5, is DTGVSQNPRHKITKRGQNVTFRCDPISEHNRLYWYRQTLGQGPEFLTYFQNEAQLEKSRLLSDRFSAERPKGSFSTLEIQRTEQGDSAMYLCASSLKGGLNQPQHFGDGTRLSIL.

CDR3: CASSTDRVGNEQFF. CDR3 in DNA: TGTGCCAGCAGTACCGACCGGGTTGGCAATGAGCAGTTCTTC. The chain joins TRBV12-3 or TRBV12-4 to TRBJ2-1; no clear D. The CDR3 contains 14 residues. V lost 5 bases, J lost 6 bases, and 14 bases lay in between.

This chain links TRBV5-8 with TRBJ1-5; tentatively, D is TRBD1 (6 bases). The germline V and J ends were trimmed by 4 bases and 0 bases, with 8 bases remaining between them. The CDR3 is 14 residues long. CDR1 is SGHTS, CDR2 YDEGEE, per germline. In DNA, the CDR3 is TGTGCCAGCAGCGCGGACAGTAGCAATCAGCCCCAGCATTTT. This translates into CASSADSSNQPQHF. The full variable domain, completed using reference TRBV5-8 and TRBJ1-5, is EAGVTQSPTHLIKTRGQQATLRCSPISGHTSVYWYQQALGLGLQFLLWYDEGEERNRGNFPPRFSGRQFPNYSSELNVNALELEDSALYLCASSADSSNQPQHFGDGTRLSIL.

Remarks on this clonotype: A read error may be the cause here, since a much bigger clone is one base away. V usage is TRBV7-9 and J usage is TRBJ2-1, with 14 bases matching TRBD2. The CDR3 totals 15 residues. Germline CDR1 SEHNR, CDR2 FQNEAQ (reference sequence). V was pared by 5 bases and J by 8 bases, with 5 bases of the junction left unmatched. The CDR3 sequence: CASSPGLAGDDEQFF. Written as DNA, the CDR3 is TGTGCCAGCAGCCCGGGACTAGCGGGAGACGATGAGCAGTTCTTC.

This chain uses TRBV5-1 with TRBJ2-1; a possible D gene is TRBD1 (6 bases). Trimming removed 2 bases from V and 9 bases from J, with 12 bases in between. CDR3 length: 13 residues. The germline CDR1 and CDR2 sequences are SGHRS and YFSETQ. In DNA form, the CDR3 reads TGCGCCAGCAGCTTAGTGGGGGCCGGTGAGCAGTTCTTC. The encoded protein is CASSLVGAGEQFF. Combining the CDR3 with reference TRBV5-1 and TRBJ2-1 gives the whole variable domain KAGVTQTPRYLIKTRGQQVTLSCSPISGHRSVSWYQQTPGQGLQFLFEYFSETQRNKGNFPGRFSGRQFSNSRSEMNVSTLELGDSALYLCASSLVGAGEQFFGPGTRLTVL.